This T cell receptor beta chain derives from a study of T-cell reconstitution after alpha-beta-depleted transplantation in children. The CDR3 is 12 residues long. With 2 bases clipped from V and 7 bases from J, the junction kept 2 bases outside the gene matches. CDR1 and CDR2 from the germline V gene are MNHNY and SVGAGI (reference sequence). This sample's TCRbeta library carried unique molecular identifier barcodes. TCRdb redid the calling of the PCR reads with MiXCR, one entry per CDR3 protein. Here the sample spans some 550,000 distinct CDR3 sequences, about 18% being singletons. The chain links TRBV6-6 to TRBJ2-7, with 7 bases fitting TRBD1. This TCR was recovered from a human donor who donated a stem cell graft to a child with acute lymphoblastic leukemia. This specimen consisted of PBMCs from the stem cell graft donor, obtained from the stem cell graft. The CDR3 DNA sequence: TGTGCCAGCAGTTACGACAGGGAAGAGCAGTACTTC. Its protein is CASSYDREEQYF.